These 32 T cell receptor beta chains share one sample of origin, sequenced in a study of blood T cell repertoires in COVID-19. Libraries were prepared by immunoSEQ multiplex PCR; TCRdb keeps only in-frame clonotypes and omits some of them. Of some 120,000 clones in the sample, more than 75% were seen once. Sequenced input: peripheral blood. The receptors here all came from a man aged 50-60 years with active COVID-19.

The chain carries TRBV24-1 and TRBJ2-1; 13 bases are shared with TRBD2. The CDR3 contains 18 residues. Unmatched junction bases numbered 7, after V lost 0 bases and J lost 6 bases. Looked up from germline, CDR1 is KGHDR and CDR2 is SFDVKD. The CDR3 region has the DNA TGTGCCACCAGTGATTTGATTACTAGCGGGGGGGACCCCAATGAGCAGTTCTTC. Protein: CATSDLITSGGDPNEQFF.

This rearrangement joins TRBV16 to TRBJ2-5, with D unclear. Germline-derived CDR1 and CDR2 are KGHSY and FQNENV. V gave up 0 bases and J gave up 2 bases, with 4 bases separating them. This CDR3 is built from 13 residues. Written as DNA, the CDR3 is TGTGCCAGCAGCCAATCGAGACAAGAGACCCAGTACTTC. It codes for CASSQSRQETQYF. Supplemented by reference TRBV16 and TRBJ2-5, the full variable domain reads GEEVAQTPKHLVRGEGQKAKLYCAPIKGHSYVFWYQQVLKNEFKFLISFQNENVFDETGMPKERFSAKCLPNSPCSLEIQATKLEDSAVYFCASSQSRQETQYFGPGTRLLVL.

The chain recombines TRBV27 with TRBJ2-6; tentative D call: TRBD1 (5 bases). V was clipped by 3 bases and J by 2 bases, with 8 bases between them. The CDR3 contains 15 residues. CDR1 is MNHEY and CDR2 is SMNVEV in the germline V gene (reference sequence). The CDR3: CASSLEGAGANVLTF. CDR3 nucleotides: TGTGCCAGCAGTTTGGAAGGGGCTGGGGCCAACGTCCTGACTTTC.

In its sample, this clone was seen a few times. The chain has TRBV19 and TRBJ1-6, with D unresolved. The V and J ends lost 1 base and 10 bases respectively, with 17 bases between them. Germline V gene data show CDR1 as LNHDA and CDR2 as SQIVND (reference sequence). The CDR3 loop spans 16 amino acids. CDR3 sequence: CASSIAPRSPYSPLHF. DNA of the CDR3: TGTGCCAGTAGTATAGCCCCGCGGAGCCCCTACTCACCCCTCCACTTT.

The rearrangement links TRBV5-5 to TRBJ2-1; 9 nucleotides align to TRBD1. The CDR3 spans 15 residues. Germline V lookup: CDR1 SGHKS, CDR2 YYEKEE (reference sequence). V gave up 2 bases and J gave up 6 bases; unmatched junction bases: 6. The CDR3, as DNA: TGTGCCAGCAGCTTACCGGGACAGGGCCTCAATGAGCAGTTCTTC. Amino acid sequence: CASSLPGQGLNEQFF.

The chain couples TRBV2 to TRBJ2-2; D possibly corresponds to TRBD2 (5 bases). The CDR3 runs 13 residues. The germline V and J ends were trimmed by 4 bases and 5 bases, with 8 bases remaining between them. Germline assignment: CDR1 SNHLY and CDR2 FYNNEI. The CDR3 sequence is CASSAEGTGELFF. CDR3 DNA sequence: TGTGCCAGCAGTGCCGAGGGAACCGGGGAGCTGTTTTTT.

The J gene is TRBJ2-5, the V gene TRBV3-1 (or the pseudogene TRBV3-2), with 8 nucleotides matching TRBD2. This CDR3 is 17 amino acids long. Trimming cost V 4 bases and J 4 bases; bases outside gene matches: 14. Germline V gene data show CDR1 as LGHDT and CDR2 as YNNKEL (reference sequence). CDR3 DNA: TGTGCCAGCAGCCTGCCCGGGGGTGCGGGGGGTGCAGAGACCCAGTACTTC. Its protein product is CASSLPGGAGGAETQYF.

The chain couples TRBV6-5 to TRBJ2-2; 9 bases are a match to TRBD1. Unmatched junction bases numbered 8, after V lost 8 bases and J lost 4 bases. The CDR3 is 15 residues long. Germline V CDR1 and CDR2: MNHEY, SVGAGI. The CDR3 region has the DNA TGTGCCAGCGGACGGGACAGGGTTCTCACCGGGGAGCTGTTTTTT. Its translation is CASGRDRVLTGELFF.

The gene calls are TRBV9 and TRBJ2-1, with 11 bases that match TRBD2. The junction had 2 bases not matched to a gene; V was cut back by 0 bases and J by 6 bases. This CDR3 has 15 residues. Germline V CDR1 and CDR2: SGDLS, YYNGEE. As DNA, the CDR3 is TGTGCCAGCAGCGTAGGTAGCGGGAGGGGCAATGAGCAGTTCTTC. Amino acid sequence: CASSVGSGRGNEQFF.

The CDR3 loop reads CASSSWGLSGTGELFF. The DNA of the CDR3 is TGCGCCAGCAGCTCCTGGGGACTATCAGGCACCGGGGAGCTGTTTTTT. The rearrangement joins TRBV5-1 to TRBJ2-2; 7 nucleotides line up with TRBD2. Germline V gene data show CDR1 as SGHRS and CDR2 as YFSETQ. The junction had 9 bases not matched to a gene; V was cut back by 3 bases and J by 4 bases. CDR3 length equals 16 residues.

The chain carries TRBV20-1 and TRBJ1-1; D ambiguous. Looked up from germline, CDR1 is DFQATT and CDR2 is SNEGSKA (reference sequence). The germline V and J ends were trimmed by 6 bases and 0 bases, with 5 bases remaining between them. The CDR3 is 11 amino acids. This CDR3 is CSAPLNTEAFF. CDR3 DNA: TGCAGTGCCCCCTTGAACACTGAAGCTTTCTTT.

The chain employs TRBV6-5 and TRBJ2-7; TRBD2 matches at 8 bases. Per germline, CDR1 MNHEY and CDR2 SVGAGI. V was clipped by 7 bases and J by 3 bases; unmatched bases: 11. This CDR3 has 15 amino acids. The CDR3 nucleotides read TGTGCCAGCATCACCGTGTCCGGGAGGGGCTACGAGCAGTACTTC. This codes for CASITVSGRGYEQYF.

The genes are TRBV9 and TRBJ2-3; D is unclear. Germline CDR1 reads SGDLS; CDR2 reads YYNGEE. The V end was cut by 0 bases, the J end by 1 base, with 18 bases between. The CDR3 contains 18 residues. CDR3: CASSVAEYPAAGTDTQYF. In DNA form, the CDR3 reads TGTGCCAGCAGCGTAGCCGAGTATCCGGCGGCTGGCACAGATACGCAGTATTTT.

The rearrangement uses TRBV2 and TRBJ2-6; 7 bases fit TRBD1. Trimming at V came to 8 bases and at J to 0 bases, leaving 7 bases not matched to a gene. The length of the CDR3 is 16 residues. CDR1 and CDR2 (germline): SNHLY, FYNNEI. The CDR3 reads CASGRQGSSGANVLTF. The CDR3 DNA reads TGTGCCAGCGGGCGACAGGGCTCCTCTGGGGCCAACGTCCTGACTTTC.

The V call is TRBV19, the J call TRBJ1-1; 7 nucleotides line up with TRBD1. CDR3 size: 15 residues. V trimming: 1 base; J trimming: 4 bases; junction bases outside the gene matches: 6. Germline lookup yields CDR1 LNHDA and CDR2 SQIVND (reference sequence). The CDR3, as DNA: TGTGCCAGTAGTATAGTTGCAGGGGGGTCCACTGAAGCTTTCTTT. Translated: CASSIVAGGSTEAFF.

This chain connects TRBV24-1 to TRBJ1-4; 8 nucleotides align to TRBD1. This CDR3 comprises 19 residues. Germline CDR1 is KGHDR and CDR2 is SFDVKD. With 4 bases clipped from V and 0 bases from J, the junction kept 12 bases outside the gene matches. The DNA for the CDR3 is TGTGCCACCAGTGACTGGGACAGGCGTTGTAATGCAACTAATGAAAAACTGTTTTTT. Its translation is CATSDWDRRCNATNEKLFF.

The J gene is TRBJ2-4, the V gene TRBV27; 9 nucleotides align to TRBD1. The J segment lost 0 bases and the V segment lost 5 bases, leaving 5 bases of the junction unmatched. The germline V gene encodes CDR1 MNHEY and CDR2 SMNVEV (reference sequence). The CDR3 is 16 amino acids. The CDR3 region is CASSPWDRVAKNIQYF. In nucleotides, the CDR3 is TGTGCCAGCAGTCCATGGGACAGGGTAGCCAAAAACATTCAGTACTTC.

The V gene is TRBV5-1, the J gene TRBJ1-1; D is unclear. V was shortened by 4 bases and J by 0 bases, with 13 bases between the two germline ends. The germline V gene has CDR1 SGHRS and CDR2 YFSETQ. The CDR3 totals 15 residues. The CDR3 spells CASSPVAGLNTEAFF. The CDR3 DNA reads TGCGCCAGCAGCCCAGTGGCAGGATTGAACACTGAAGCTTTCTTT. The whole variable domain, filled in from reference TRBV5-1 and TRBJ1-1, reads KAGVTQTPRYLIKTRGQQVTLSCSPISGHRSVSWYQQTPGQGLQFLFEYFSETQRNKGNFPGRFSGRQFSNSRSEMNVSTLELGDSALYLCASSPVAGLNTEAFFGQGTRLTVV.

The chain uses TRBV7-9 and TRBJ2-3; 8 nucleotides match TRBD1. Per the germline V gene, CDR1 is SEHNR and CDR2 is FQNEAQ (reference sequence). The CDR3 is made up of 16 amino acids. J was trimmed by 0 bases and V by 6 bases; bases with no gene match: 8. The CDR3: CASSLKTGGSTDTQYF. The CDR3 nucleotides read TGTGCCAGCAGTCTCAAAACAGGGGGAAGCACAGATACGCAGTATTTT.

The genes are TRBV5-1 and TRBJ2-7; D perhaps matches TRBD2 (5 bases). The germline CDR1 and CDR2 sequences are SGHRS and YFSETQ. Trimming cost V 7 bases and J 5 bases, with 16 bases left between them. The CDR3 extends over 13 amino acids. The CDR3 spells CASRPQNGDEQYF. The DNA for the CDR3 is TGCGCCAGCCGACCTCAAAACGGGGACGAGCAGTACTTC.

This clone was observed once. The chain is built from TRBV3-1 (or the pseudogene TRBV3-2) and TRBJ1-1; D gene uncertain. The V and J ends lost 6 bases and 3 bases respectively, with 8 bases between them. CDR3 length: 12 residues. Germline CDR1 reads LGHDT; CDR2 reads YNNKEL (reference sequence). The CDR3 region has the DNA TGTGCCAGCAGTCGAGATTACACTGAAGCTTTCTTT. It is translated as CASSRDYTEAFF.

J is TRBJ1-6 and V is TRBV5-1; D is unclear. Germline values: CDR1 SGHRS, CDR2 YFSETQ. This CDR3 is built from 15 residues. V was shortened by 0 bases and J by 3 bases, with 7 bases between the two germline ends. This CDR3 reads CASSLDSIYNSPLHF. DNA of the CDR3: TGCGCCAGCAGCTTGGACTCAATCTATAATTCACCCCTCCACTTT.

The chain employs TRBV3-1 (or the pseudogene TRBV3-2) and TRBJ1-4, with 7 bases aligning to TRBD1. Germline V gene lookup returns CDR1 LGHDT and CDR2 YNNKEL (reference sequence). The V and J ends lost 2 bases and 3 bases, in that order; junction bases with no gene match: 18. CDR3 length equals 20 residues. DNA for the CDR3: TGTGCCAGCAGCCAACGACAAAACCGGGACAGAAGTCTTGCTAATGAAAAACTGTTTTTT. It codes for CASSQRQNRDRSLANEKLFF.

V and J are TRBV30 and TRBJ2-1; weak D call: TRBD2 (6 bases). Per germline, CDR1 GTSNPN and CDR2 SVGIG (reference sequence). The CDR3 consists of 13 residues. Trimming stripped 2 bases from V and 6 bases from J, with 11 bases between. This CDR3 reads CAWSSGLSNEQFF. The CDR3 region has the DNA TGTGCCTGGAGTTCAGGACTAAGCAATGAGCAGTTCTTC.

J is TRBJ1-5 and V is TRBV7-2; TRBD1 aligns across 7 bases. V lost 5 bases and J lost 6; bases outside the gene matches: 7. The CDR3 spans 14 residues. Germline V CDR1 and CDR2: SGHTA, FQGNSA. The CDR3 here is CASSTRQGGQPQHF. The CDR3 coding sequence is TGTGCCAGCAGCACTAGACAGGGCGGTCAGCCCCAGCATTTT.

This rearrangement joins TRBV6-5 to TRBJ2-2; the match to TRBD2 covers 12 bases. Trimming took 4 bases from V and 6 from J; bases not matched to a gene: 6. The CDR3 is 16 amino acids. Per the germline V gene, CDR1 is MNHEY and CDR2 is SVGAGI. The CDR3 loop reads CASSSAGLAGPGELFF. CDR3 nucleotide sequence: TGTGCCAGCAGTTCCGCGGGACTAGCGGGCCCCGGGGAGCTGTTTTTT.

This clone appeared a single time. The gene calls are TRBV6-5 and TRBJ2-1, with 10 bases aligning to TRBD2. This CDR3 is built from 13 residues. The junction had 7 bases not matched to a gene; V was cut back by 6 bases and J by 11 bases. In germline, CDR1 is MNHEY, CDR2 SVGAGI. The CDR3 region is CASRDTSGVKQFF. In DNA form, the CDR3 reads TGTGCCAGCAGAGATACTAGCGGGGTAAAGCAGTTCTTC.

The rearrangement uses TRBV12-3 or TRBV12-4 and TRBJ2-1; weak D call: TRBD1 (6 bases). This CDR3 contains 13 residues. V shed 2 bases and J shed 5 bases, with 7 bases lying between them. This CDR3 is CASSLRDNNEQFF. CDR3 coding DNA: TGTGCCAGCAGTTTAAGGGACAACAATGAGCAGTTCTTC.

V usage is TRBV5-1 and J usage is TRBJ1-1; a weak D match, TRBD1 (5 bases). The CDR3 spans 14 residues. The V end lost 4 bases, the J end lost 1 base, and 11 bases lay between the germline ends. Germline CDR1 is SGHRS and CDR2 is YFSETQ. CDR3 nucleotide sequence: TGCGCCAGCAGCAAAGGACACCCGAACACTGAAGCTTTCTTT. It codes for CASSKGHPNTEAFF.

As to this clone: One junction end does not reproduce the germline sequence, and a read error may be involved. The V and J genes are TRBV5-1 and TRBJ1-2; D not resolved. The CDR3 is 14 amino acids. In germline, CDR1 is SGHRS, CDR2 YFSETQ. CDR3 nucleotide sequence: TGCGCCAGCAGCAACGAAGGAGGGAGCTATGGCTGGGTCTTC. Protein sequence: CASSNEGGSYGWVF.

The chain combines TRBV19 with TRBJ2-3, with 8 bases identical to TRBD2. The CDR3 contains 17 residues. The germline gives CDR1 LNHDA, CDR2 SQIVND (reference sequence). With V trimmed by 0 bases and J by 7 bases, 12 bases remained unmatched. CDR3 sequence (DNA): TGTGCCAGTAGTATAGATGTAAAACGGGAGGGCCGAAATACGCAGTATTTT. Protein sequence: CASSIDVKREGRNTQYF. The whole variable domain, remainder taken from reference TRBV19 and TRBJ2-3, is DGGITQSPKYLFRKEGQNVTLSCEQNLNHDAMYWYRQDPGQGLRLIYYSQIVNDFQKGDIAEGYSVSREKKESFPLTVTSAQKNPTAFYLCASSIDVKREGRNTQYFGPGTRLTVL.

The chain couples TRBV5-6 to TRBJ2-3; 7 positions match TRBD2. V was clipped by 1 base and J by 4 bases; unmatched bases: 9. The CDR3 is made up of 16 amino acids. In germline, CDR1 is SGHDT, CDR2 YYEEEE. The CDR3 is CASSLSGEGLADTQYF. In DNA form, the CDR3 reads TGTGCCAGCAGCTTGTCGGGGGAGGGCCTTGCAGATACGCAGTATTTT.